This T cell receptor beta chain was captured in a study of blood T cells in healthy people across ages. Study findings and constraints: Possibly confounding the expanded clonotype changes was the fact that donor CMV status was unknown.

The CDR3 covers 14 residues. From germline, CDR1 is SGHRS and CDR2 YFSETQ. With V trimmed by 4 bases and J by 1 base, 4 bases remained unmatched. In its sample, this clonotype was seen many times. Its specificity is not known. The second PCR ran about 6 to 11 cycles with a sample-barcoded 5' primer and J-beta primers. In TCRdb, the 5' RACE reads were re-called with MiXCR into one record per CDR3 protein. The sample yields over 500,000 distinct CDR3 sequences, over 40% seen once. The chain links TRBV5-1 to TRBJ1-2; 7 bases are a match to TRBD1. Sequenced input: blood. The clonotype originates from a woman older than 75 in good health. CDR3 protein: CASSRDSGNYGYTF. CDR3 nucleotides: TGCGCCAGCAGCAGGGACAGCGGTAACTATGGCTACACCTTC.